These 10 T cell receptor beta chains originate from one sample sequenced in a study of blood T cell repertoires in COVID-19. Clones were sequenced by immunoSEQ multiplex PCR, and TCRdb holds only the in-frame ones, with some missing. The top ten clones hold about 3.9% of a sample with about 350,000 clones, roughly nine tenths of them seen once. Sequencing input: peripheral blood. The receptor set was obtained from a woman between 55 and 75 years old with COVID-19, enrolled during active disease.

V gene TRBV5-1 combines with J gene TRBJ2-7; 10 nucleotides align to TRBD1. Germline CDR1 SGHRS, CDR2 YFSETQ. The CDR3 loop spans 18 amino acids. The J segment lost 5 bases and the V segment lost 7 bases, leaving 21 bases of the junction unmatched. For the CDR3, the DNA is TGCGCCAGCGCCCGAAACCCGGGACAGGGGACCCTAAGGAACGAGCAGTACTTC. Its protein is CASARNPGQGTLRNEQYF.

The V gene is TRBV30, the J gene TRBJ1-6; TRBD1 is a possible D gene (6 bases). The CDR3 length is 14 residues. Trimming pared 2 bases from V and 10 bases from J, leaving 15 bases between. CDR1 and CDR2 from the germline V gene are GTSNPN and SVGIG (reference sequence). The CDR3 nucleotides are TGTGCCTGGAGTACCGAAGGGGGAGCATCACCCCTCCACTTT. Amino acid sequence: CAWSTEGGASPLHF.

The V call is TRBV5-1, the J call TRBJ1-4; D is unclear. The germline V gene encodes CDR1 SGHRS and CDR2 YFSETQ. V was shortened by 4 bases and J by 5 bases, with 18 bases between the two germline ends. The CDR3 runs 16 residues. Here the CDR3 reads CASSPVGGLGNEKLFF. The CDR3 DNA follows: TGCGCCAGCAGCCCGGTGGGAGGCCTGGGGAATGAAAAACTGTTTTTT. The complete variable domain, with remaining parts taken from reference TRBV5-1 and TRBJ1-4, reads KAGVTQTPRYLIKTRGQQVTLSCSPISGHRSVSWYQQTPGQGLQFLFEYFSETQRNKGNFPGRFSGRQFSNSRSEMNVSTLELGDSALYLCASSPVGGLGNEKLFFGSGTQLSVL.

The chain joins TRBV6-1 to TRBJ2-1; D perhaps matches TRBD2 (5 bases). Germline loops: CDR1 MNHNS, CDR2 SASEGT. V lost 0 bases and J lost 12, with 15 bases in between. This CDR3 has 14 amino acids. As DNA, the CDR3 is TGTGCCAGCAGTGAAGCTACGATCCTCCGGGGGCAGTTCTTC. This encodes CASSEATILRGQFF.

The V call is TRBV6-1, the J call TRBJ1-2, with 7 bases identical to TRBD1. In germline, CDR1 is MNHNS, CDR2 SASEGT. The CDR3 runs 13 residues. The trim removed 9 bases at V and 0 bases at J, leaving 4 bases unmatched. In DNA, the CDR3 is TGTGCCAGTAACAGGGGTACTAACTATGGCTACACCTTC. This codes for CASNRGTNYGYTF.

The chain is built from TRBV6-5 and TRBJ1-2; TRBD1 might be the D (5 bases). CDR1 is MNHEY, CDR2 SVGAGI, per germline. V gave up 5 bases and J gave up 9 bases, with 10 bases separating them. The CDR3 runs 11 residues. DNA of the CDR3: TGTGCCAGCAGTCTGCGGACAAGCTACACCTTC. Residues: CASSLRTSYTF.

CDR3 sequence: CASSTLTGGSTEAFF. The CDR3 DNA reads TGTGCCAGCAGCACACTAACAGGGGGTAGCACTGAAGCTTTCTTT. The chain recombines TRBV7-9 with TRBJ1-1; 8 nucleotides match TRBD1. The CDR3 runs 15 residues. J was trimmed by 4 bases and V by 5 bases; bases with no gene match: 9. Germline CDR1 reads SEHNR; CDR2 reads FQNEAQ (reference sequence).

This chain links TRBV13 with TRBJ1-2; 7 nucleotides align to TRBD1. The CDR3 is 14 amino acids. The germline CDR1 and CDR2 sequences are PRHDT and FYEKMQ (reference sequence). Germline trimming cut 2 bases from V and 5 bases from J; bases unmatched to any gene: 5. The CDR3 DNA follows: TGTGCCAGCAGCTTAAAGGGGGCGCGGTATGGCTACACCTTC. Translation: CASSLKGARYGYTF.

The chain is built from TRBV5-1 and TRBJ1-1, with 7 positions matching TRBD1. The germline V gene encodes CDR1 SGHRS and CDR2 YFSETQ. The CDR3 loop spans 14 amino acids. The J segment lost 1 base and the V segment lost 5 bases, leaving 5 bases of the junction unmatched. The CDR3 DNA reads TGCGCCAGCAGGGCCAGGGGGGAGAACACTGAAGCTTTCTTT. Amino acids: CASRARGENTEAFF.

The table lists this clone with a count of one. The rearrangement joins TRBV7-9 to TRBJ2-7, with unresolved D. The length of the CDR3 is 14 residues. Trimming stripped 3 bases from V and 2 bases from J, with 11 bases between. Germline V lookup: CDR1 SEHNR, CDR2 FQNEAQ (reference sequence). This chain's CDR3 is CASSFTRIPYEQYF. The CDR3 nucleotides are TGTGCCAGCAGCTTCACGAGAATACCCTACGAGCAGTACTTC.